This T cell receptor beta chain emerged from a study of CD8+ T cells in alopecia areata listed by TCRdb under 2018. With respect to the entire study: The treated patients, all with moderate-to-severe alopecia areata, were enrolled in an open-label pilot trial of oral tofacitinib given at 5 to 10 mg twice daily. Patients stayed on tofacitinib for 6 to 18 months and then had 6 months of follow-up off drug so that delayed response and recurrence could be assessed. High-throughput TCRbeta sequencing was used to examine T cell clonal expansion in alopecia areata in both the C3H/HeJ mouse model and human patients. Scalp tissue and sorted CD4+ and CD8+ peripheral blood T cells from patchy and totalis/universalis alopecia areata patients and from healthy controls were covered by human TCRbeta sequencing. Tofacitinib-treated patients had biopsies at baseline and at 4 and 24 weeks of treatment, with a later scalp biopsy in several patients. Scalp clonality was compared among normal scalp (n=4), patchy alopecia areata scalp (n=8), and alopecia totalis/universalis scalp (n=8). The RNA source kit depended on sample type: the PAXgene miRNA kit for fixed scalp, the miRNeasy kit for PBMCs, and the RNeasy kit for mouse skin. TCRbeta CDR3 regions were amplified by immunoSEQ multiplex PCR using 35 Vbeta forward and 13 Jbeta reverse primers. Results and caveats for the whole study, not just this receptor: Resident alphabeta T cells in normal human skin are also sequenced, complicating scalp TCR repertoire analysis, unlike mouse skin dominated by gammadelta T cells. Compared with normal scalp, lesional scalp had higher clonality and more expanded CD8+ clones, particularly in alopecia totalis/universalis, a pattern that suggests antigenic drive. Shared TCR sequences between patients were less evident than in mice, which may be partly attributable to HLA diversity in the patient population.

Worth noting for this clone: No antigen is known for it. Within one base of it there is no much larger clone, and no base qualities were kept.

This sample's time point label indicates: baseline before oral tofacitinib. Lesional scalp punch biopsies and peripheral blood were collected from alopecia areata patients. PBMCs were isolated by density centrifugation and stained for CD3, CD4 and CD8, and CD4+ and CD8+ T cells were sorted on a FACSAria. Library construction relied on the immunoSEQ multiplex PCR assay. To provide template for TCR sequencing, every sample had RNA extracted and reverse transcribed into cDNA. First-strand cDNA was synthesized using SuperScript III with a 2:1 mix of oligo-dT and random hexamers. A synthetic immune receptor repertoire was used to assess amplification bias, and residual bias was removed computationally. As for the original processing: Raw reads were preprocessed for error removal, and CDR3 was defined according to IMGT conventions as running from the conserved cysteine to phenylalanine. Clonality was calculated as 1 minus Shannon entropy normalized by log2 of the number of productive unique TCRs. Whether scalp clones were CD4 or CD8 was inferred by matching scalp TCRbeta sequences against CD4 and CD8 repertoires sorted from blood. Here the immuneACCESS table is served through TCRdb, limited to in-frame sequences with V and J called. Missing clones are a known gap in these copies; in checked studies unresolved V genes cover under half, and the rest lacks a known reason. The D gene and trimming were derived from the DNA, and the V and J assignments and clone size from that table. Within this sample are just over 150,000 clones, with 40% to 60% of them counted one time only. The leading ten clones occupy less than 20% of the sample.

This receptor was taken from a human donor with alopecia areata. Sequenced material: CD8+ T cells sorted from blood, taken at week 0.

Here is the DNA: TGCGCCAGCAGCTCCGGGACAGGGGGCAACACTGAAGCTTTCTTT. Translated, it reads CASSSGTGGNTEAFF. The sequence links TRBV5-1 to TRBJ1-1; TRBD1 agrees with 12 junctional bases. For this chain, trimming is 3 bases at the V end and 2 bases at the J end, and the number of junction bases without a gene match is 2. Reading from cysteine to phenylalanine, the CDR3 counts 15 amino acids. The DNA shown is the 45-base CDR3, in frame from base 1. The germline V gene encodes CDR1 SGHRS and CDR2 YFSETQ. Supplemented by the reference TRBV5-1 and TRBJ1-1 proteins around the CDR3, the complete variable domain is KAGVTQTPRYLIKTRGQQVTLSCSPISGHRSVSWYQQTPGQGLQFLFEYFSETQRNKGNFPGRFSGRQFSNSRSEMNVSTLELGDSALYLCASSSGTGGNTEAFFGQGTRLTVV.